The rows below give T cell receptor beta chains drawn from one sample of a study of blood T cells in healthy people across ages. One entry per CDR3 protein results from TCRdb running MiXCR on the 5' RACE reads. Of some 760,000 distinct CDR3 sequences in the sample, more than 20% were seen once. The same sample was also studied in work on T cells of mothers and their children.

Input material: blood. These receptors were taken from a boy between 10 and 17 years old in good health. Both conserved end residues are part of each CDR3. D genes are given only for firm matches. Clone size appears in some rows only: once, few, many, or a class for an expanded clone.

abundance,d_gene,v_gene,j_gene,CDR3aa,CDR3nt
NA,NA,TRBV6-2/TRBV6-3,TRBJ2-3,CASSQMGDTQYF,TGTGCCAGCAGCCAGATGGGGGATACGCAGTATTTT
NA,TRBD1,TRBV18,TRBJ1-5,CASSPGATGGSNQPQHF,TGTGCCAGCTCACCGGGGGCAACAGGGGGTAGCAATCAGCCCCAGCATTTT
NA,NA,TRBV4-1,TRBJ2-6,CASSHLGGANVLTF,TGCGCCAGCAGCCATTTGGGAGGGGCCAACGTCCTGACTTTC
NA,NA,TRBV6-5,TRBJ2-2,CASSSTGSTGELFF,TGTGCCAGCAGCAGCACAGGGAGCACCGGGGAGCTGTTTTTT
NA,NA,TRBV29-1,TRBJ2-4,CSVWENIQYF,TGCAGCGTTTGGGAAAACATTCAGTACTTC
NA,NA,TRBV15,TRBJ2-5,CATSRDTWVETQYF,TGTGCCACCAGCAGAGACACTTGGGTAGAGACCCAGTACTTC
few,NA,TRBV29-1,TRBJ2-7,CSVAGLTYEQYF,TGCAGCGTTGCCGGCCTCACCTACGAGCAGTACTTC
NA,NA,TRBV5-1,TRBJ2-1,CASSSQSGANEQFF,TGCGCCAGCAGCTCCCAATCCGGGGCGAATGAGCAGTTCTTC
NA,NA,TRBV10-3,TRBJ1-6,CAISETGSGGSPLHF,TGTGCCATCAGTGAGACGGGGAGCGGGGGTTCACCCCTCCACTTT
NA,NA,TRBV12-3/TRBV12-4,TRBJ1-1,CASSLGRRVRTEAFF,TGTGCCAGCAGTTTAGGGCGAAGAGTTAGGACTGAAGCTTTCTTT
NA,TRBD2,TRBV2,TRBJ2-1,CANSAGTRGGNEQFF,TGTGCCAACAGCGCAGGGACTAGGGGGGGCAATGAGCAGTTCTTC
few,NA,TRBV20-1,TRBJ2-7,CSARGFQESPYEQYF,TGCAGTGCTAGGGGTTTCCAGGAATCGCCCTACGAGCAGTACTTC
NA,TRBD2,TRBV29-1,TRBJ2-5,CSVELLAVLQETQYF,TGCAGCGTTGAGTTACTAGCGGTATTACAAGAGACCCAGTACTTC
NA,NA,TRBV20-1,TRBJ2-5,CSARGPGLGQETQYF,TGCAGTGCTAGAGGCCCCGGCCTAGGGCAAGAGACCCAGTACTTC
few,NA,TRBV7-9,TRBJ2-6,CASSLTTISGANVLTF,TGTGCCAGCAGCCTAACGACGATCTCTGGGGCCAACGTCCTGACTTTC
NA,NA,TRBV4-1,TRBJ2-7,CASSRLNGVEQYF,TGCGCCAGCAGCCGTTTAAACGGGGTGGAGCAGTACTTC
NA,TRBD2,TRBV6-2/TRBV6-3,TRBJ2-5,CASSHTSGMSQEAQYF,TGTGCCAGCAGCCACACTAGCGGGATGTCCCAGGAGGCCCAGTACTTC
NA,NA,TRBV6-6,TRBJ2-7,CAPEGRSYEQYF,TGTGCCCCGGAGGGCAGATCCTACGAGCAGTACTTC
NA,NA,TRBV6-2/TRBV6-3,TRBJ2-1,CASRQGPYNEQFF,TGTGCCAGCAGGCAGGGGCCCTACAATGAGCAGTTCTTC
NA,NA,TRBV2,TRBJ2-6,CATLRPISGSGANVLTF,TGTGCCACCCTCCGACCAATTAGCGGATCTGGGGCCAACGTCCTGACTTTC
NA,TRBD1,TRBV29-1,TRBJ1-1,CSVDRDRDLSTEAFF,TGCAGCGTTGATCGGGACAGGGATCTGAGCACTGAAGCTTTCTTT
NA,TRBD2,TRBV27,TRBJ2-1,CASSYRTSGAHNEQFF,TGTGCCAGCAGTTATAGGACTAGCGGGGCCCACAATGAGCAGTTCTTC
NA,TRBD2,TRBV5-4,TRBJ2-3,CASSLDSTSTGTQYF,TGTGCCAGCAGCTTGGACTCGACTAGCACAGGTACGCAGTATTTT
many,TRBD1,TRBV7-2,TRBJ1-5,CASSPGGGSNQPQHF,TGTGCCAGCAGCCCAGGGGGGGGGAGCAATCAGCCCCAGCATTTT
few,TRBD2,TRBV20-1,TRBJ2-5,CSARDQLAGTQETQYF,TGCAGTGCTAGAGATCAACTAGCGGGGACCCAAGAGACCCAGTACTTC
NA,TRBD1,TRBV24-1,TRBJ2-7,CATSDKTGGNEQYF,TGTGCCACCAGTGATAAGACAGGGGGAAACGAGCAGTACTTC
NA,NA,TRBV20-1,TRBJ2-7,CSASPPRGVSEQYF,TGCAGTGCTAGTCCCCCACGGGGTGTCAGCGAGCAGTACTTC
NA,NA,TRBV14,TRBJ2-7,CASSQALGNEQYF,TGTGCCAGCAGCCAAGCCTTGGGAAACGAGCAGTACTTC
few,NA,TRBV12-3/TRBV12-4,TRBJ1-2,CASSLGGPSPRGYTF,TGTGCCAGCAGTTTAGGGGGCCCCAGCCCTCGCGGCTACACCTTC
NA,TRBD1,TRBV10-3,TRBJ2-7,CAISELTGSHEQYF,TGTGCCATCAGTGAGTTGACAGGGAGTCACGAGCAGTACTTC
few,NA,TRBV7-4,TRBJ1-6,CASGWDSPLHF,TGTGCCAGCGGTTGGGATTCACCCCTCCACTTT
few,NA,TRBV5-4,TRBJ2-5,CASSLDLAYQETQYF,TGTGCCAGCAGCTTGGACCTAGCGTACCAAGAGACCCAGTACTTC
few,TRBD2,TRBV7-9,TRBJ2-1,CASRSGLAGTMSRGEQFF,TGTGCCAGCAGATCGGGACTAGCGGGGACAATGAGCAGGGGAGAGCAGTTCTTC
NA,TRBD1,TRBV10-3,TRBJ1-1,CAISESGQWSTEAFF,TGTGCCATCAGTGAGTCGGGACAGTGGAGCACTGAAGCTTTCTTT
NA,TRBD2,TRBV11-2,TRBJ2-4,CASSPKTGGLAGGLAKNIQYF,TGTGCCAGCAGCCCAAAAACTGGGGGGCTAGCGGGAGGCCTAGCCAAAAACATTCAGTACTTC
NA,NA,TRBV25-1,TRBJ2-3,CASRGSRSTDTQYF,TGTGCCAGCAGGGGGAGTAGGAGCACAGATACGCAGTATTTT
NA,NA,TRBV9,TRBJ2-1,CASSPSSGAQFF,TGTGCCAGCAGCCCTAGTAGTGGGGCACAGTTCTTC
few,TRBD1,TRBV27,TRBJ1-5,CASSFRGSNQPQHF,TGTGCCAGCAGTTTCAGGGGGAGCAATCAGCCCCAGCATTTT
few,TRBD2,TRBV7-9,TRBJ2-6,CASSRPGLAGSTGTNVLTF,TGTGCCAGCAGCAGACCGGGACTAGCGGGCTCTACTGGGACCAACGTCCTGACTTTC
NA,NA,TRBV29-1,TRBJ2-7,CSVEGVVSKEMSRTSYEQYF,TGCAGCGTTGAAGGAGTGGTATCGAAAGAAATGTCGAGGACCTCCTACGAGCAGTACTTC
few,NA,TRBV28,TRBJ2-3,CASSLSGAEDTQYF,TGTGCCAGCAGTTTATCGGGGGCAGAAGATACGCAGTATTTT
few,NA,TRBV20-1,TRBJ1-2,CSAPHWDYGYTF,TGCAGTGCTCCTCATTGGGACTATGGCTACACCTTC
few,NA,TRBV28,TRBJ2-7,CASITAAGRKYF,TGTGCCAGCATCACGGCGGCGGGGCGGAAGTACTTC
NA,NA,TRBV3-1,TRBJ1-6,CASSQEGGSYNSPLHF,TGTGCCAGCAGCCAAGAAGGGGGGTCCTATAATTCACCCCTCCACTTT
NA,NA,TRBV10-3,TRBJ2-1,CAVMHTSNEQFF,TGTGCCGTCATGCATACCTCTAATGAGCAGTTCTTC
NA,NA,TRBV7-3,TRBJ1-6,CASSLLRGNNSPLHF,TGTGCCAGCAGCTTATTGAGGGGGAACAATTCACCCCTCCACTTT
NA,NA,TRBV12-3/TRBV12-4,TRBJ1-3,CASSFFSLHTIYF,TGTGCCAGCAGTTTCTTCAGCCTCCACACCATATATTTT
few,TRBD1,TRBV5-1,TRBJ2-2,CASSVSTGQGNTGELFF,TGCGCCAGCAGCGTGTCAACGGGACAGGGTAACACCGGGGAGCTGTTTTTT
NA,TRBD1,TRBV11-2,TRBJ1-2,CASSQTGQILNYGYTF,TGTGCCAGCAGCCAGACGGGACAGATCCTTAACTATGGCTACACCTTC
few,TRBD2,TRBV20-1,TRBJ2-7,CSARRLATYYEQYF,TGCAGTGCTAGAAGACTAGCGACGTACTACGAGCAGTACTTC
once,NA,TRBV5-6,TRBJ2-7,CASMGNEQYF,TGTGCCAGCATGGGAAACGAGCAGTACTTC
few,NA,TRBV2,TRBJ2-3,CASSDPTDPSTDTQYF,TGTGCCAGCAGTGACCCTACCGACCCTAGCACAGATACGCAGTATTTT